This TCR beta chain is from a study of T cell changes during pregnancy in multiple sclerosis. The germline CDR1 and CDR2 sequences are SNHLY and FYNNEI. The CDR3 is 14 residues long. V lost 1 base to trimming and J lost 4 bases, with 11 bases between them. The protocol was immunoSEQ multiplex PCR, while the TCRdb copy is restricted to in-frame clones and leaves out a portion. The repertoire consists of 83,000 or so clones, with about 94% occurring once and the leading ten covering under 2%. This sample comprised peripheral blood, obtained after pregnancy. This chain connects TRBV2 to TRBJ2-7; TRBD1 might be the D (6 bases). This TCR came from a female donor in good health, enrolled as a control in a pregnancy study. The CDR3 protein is CASSEVTGLYEQYF. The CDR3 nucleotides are TGTGCCAGCAGTGAAGTTACAGGGCTTTACGAGCAGTACTTC.